These T cell receptor beta chains were read from a single sample in a study of T-cell memory formation after mild COVID-19. TCRdb reanalysed the 5' RACE reads using MiXCR and keeps one entry per CDR3 protein. The sample includes some 280,000 distinct CDR3 sequences, 15% to 20% of them seen just once. Sequenced input: PBMCs or a T cell subset sorted from them (not recorded which). The receptors shown here come from a man younger than 30 who had mild COVID-19 (a few samples of this study predate the infection). Cell type and time point are not known. Each CDR3 is given with its conserved first and last residue. The order of the fields is V gene, D gene, CDR3 protein. D genes are given only for firm matches.

V: TRBV7-3
D: TRBD1
CDR3: CASSPRDRGSFTEAFF

V: TRBV5-1
D: .
CDR3: CASTPGQKNYGYTF

V: TRBV7-3
D: .
CDR3: CASRIIYGAEKLFF

V: TRBV6-5
D: .
CDR3: CASTPWGQSYEQYF

V: TRBV7-3
D: .
CDR3: CASSLNSGDTEAFF

V: TRBV20-1
D: TRBD1
CDR3: CSARRSAGGEKLFF

V: TRBV6-2/TRBV6-3
D: .
CDR3: CASSYLEGMQPQHF

V: TRBV4-3
D: TRBD2
CDR3: CASSPGLAGVPDTQYF

V: TRBV7-9
D: .
CDR3: CASSGLNSSNQPQHF

V: TRBV5-1
D: .
CDR3: CASSFGLQGSYTF

V: TRBV20-1
D: .
CDR3: CSASTTNEKLFF